The T cell receptor beta chain described here comes from a study of blood T cells in healthy people across ages (dated by TCRdb to about 2015). Context from the whole study: In model experiments, template switching captured roughly one uniquely barcoded TCR beta cDNA molecule for every two T cells. For two donors (one aged 18 to 29 and one aged 80 or older), the study analyzed two additional independent replicas of 1 million unique cDNA reads from the same blood draw. Donors of different ages were randomly distributed across sequencing lanes to avoid experimental bias. The donors were divided into four age groups: young (average approximately 17 years), middle-aged (approximately 42), aged (approximately 62) and long-lived (about 90). Age-related changes in TCR beta repertoire diversity were measured in the study by deep sequencing normalized with unique cDNA molecular identifiers.

Preparation of the library involved 5' RACE. TCRdb records Illumina HiSeq 2500 as the sequencer. A second PCR of roughly 6 to 11 cycles was run with a J-beta primer mix and a sample-barcoded 5' primer. A unique molecular identifier was introduced onto each TCR beta cDNA molecule by a template-switch 5' adaptor carrying 12 random nucleotides. At least 2.5 million CDR3-containing paired-end reads were obtained from each sample. First-strand cDNA synthesis was performed from all RNA using the Mint cDNA synthesis kit, with priming by a TRBC-specific oligonucleotide. After uracil-DNA glycosylase treatment, a first 18-cycle PCR used universal primers M1SS and BC2_uni_R on all cDNA. The study's processing was this. Normalization of each sample was performed by random selection of 1 million high-quality reads, each carrying a distinct molecular identifier. Instead of being binned into consensus sequences, reads with shared molecular identifiers were discarded. MiTCR, with a Q25 quality threshold and the strictest error-elimination algorithm, was used for CDR3 identification, clonotype clustering and error correction. A nonparametric unseen species model with Euler transformation was used to estimate lower-bound total TCR beta diversity. The public reads were quality trimmed at Q25 with fastp and then assembled into clones with MiXCR by TCRdb, keeping productive beta chains. One record per CDR3 amino acid sequence lists the most common genes and DNA. These V and J calls originate from TCRdb's pipeline instead of the authors' own analysis. Across this sample there are about 680,000 distinct CDR3 sequences, with more than 40% seen only once. The ten top clones hold around a third of the sample.

Overall study results and their limits: Compared with the aged group, the long-lived group had more naive CD4+ T cells, fewer expanded clones and increased TCR diversity, a pattern suggesting age selection. Observed TCR beta diversity per million T cells fell roughly linearly with age, and a significant reduction was already apparent by age about 36. Because profiling used bulk unsorted PBMCs, naive and antigen-experienced compartments could not be compared conclusively. Because the CMV infection status of the donors was unknown, age-related changes in expanded clonotypes may potentially have been confounded. Estimates of total diversity based on one million sequenced T cells were regarded as lower bounds and as underestimates. There was a strong correlation between observed TCR beta diversity and the percentage of naive T cells measured by flow cytometry.

The 39 donors, aged about 6 to 95 years, were systemically healthy Caucasian individuals from Russia. Each donor gave 8 to 10 milliliters of peripheral blood, drawn into EDTA-treated Vacutainer tubes. Ficoll-Paque density-gradient centrifugation was used to isolate PBMCs, with at least 7 million per sample. Total RNA was extracted from PBMCs with Trizol reagent, with at least 5.5 micrograms obtained per sample. For every donor, an aliquot of PBMCs went through flow cytometry to measure the percentages of naive CD45RAhigh/CD27high T cells. This clonotype was seen more than once but under ten times. No cognate antigen has been identified for it. The sample holds no much larger clone one base away, and base qualities are not on file. This clonotype was sampled from an older woman in good health. The specimen was blood.

The CDR3 sequence is CASSSRLAGAGETQYF. Here is the DNA: TGTGCCAGCAGTTCCCGACTAGCGGGAGCTGGGGAGACCCAGTACTTC. In this chain, TRBV12-3 or TRBV12-4 is recombined with TRBJ2-5; 12 central bases correspond to TRBD2. At the junction V is shortened by 4 bases and J by 5 bases; bases outside the gene matches: 8. The CDR3 starts with the cysteine, ends with the phenylalanine, and has 16 residues. Just CDR3 DNA is preserved here, 48 bases in frame from base 1.